A selection of T cell receptor beta chains follows, all from one sample in a study of response to subunit inactivated influenza vaccine. TCRdb ran MiXCR on the RT-PCR reads and lists one entry per CDR3 protein. This table has approximately 500,000 distinct CDR3 sequences, approximately 15% appearing once. Sequencing used PBMCs from blood, obtained 11 to 12 days after vaccination. The receptors stem from a middle-aged man who received an inactivated influenza vaccine. Each CDR3 is given with its conserved first and last residue. Fields, in order: clone size, V gene, J gene, D gene, CDR3 DNA, CDR3 protein. The D gene is left open where the match is weak. Some rows mark clone size as missing; the rest say once, few, many or name a class of expanded clone.

>NA|TRBV4-2|TRBJ1-5|NA
TGTGCCAGCAGCCAAGACGGGGAAACGGGGTATCAGCCCCAGCATTTT
CASSQDGETGYQPQHF
>NA|TRBV7-9|TRBJ2-5|NA
TGTGCCAGCAGCTTAGAGACAGACCATCGGTACTTC
CASSLETDHRYF
>NA|TRBV5-1|TRBJ1-5|TRBD1
TGCGCCAGACCTCGATCGGGACAGGGGGGCCGGCCCCAGCATTTT
CARPRSGQGGRPQHF
>NA|TRBV29-1|TRBJ2-5|NA
TGCAGCGTTGAAGCCAGTCATGGAGAGACCCAGTACTTC
CSVEASHGETQYF
>many|TRBV29-1|TRBJ2-3|TRBD2
TGCAGCGTTGAGGGCCGACTAGCGGGGTTTTTATATACGCAGTATTTT
CSVEGRLAGFLYTQYF
>NA|TRBV7-8|TRBJ2-1|TRBD1
TGTGCCAGCAGCTTCTCCGGACAGGGCGATGAGCAGTTCTTC
CASSFSGQGDEQFF
>few|TRBV29-1|TRBJ2-3|NA
TGCAGCGTTGCGTTAGGAGGGCTCGATACGCAGTATTTT
CSVALGGLDTQYF
>few|TRBV4-3|TRBJ1-2|NA
TGCGCCAGCAGCCAAGATCGGCGGGCTGACGGCTATGGCTACACCTTC
CASSQDRRADGYGYTF
>NA|TRBV20-1|TRBJ1-3|NA
TGCAGTGCTAGCGGGTCCCCCGGGTCTGGAAACACCATATATTTT
CSASGSPGSGNTIYF
>few|TRBV20-1|TRBJ2-3|NA
TGCAGTGCTAGAGAAGAGGAACTAGCTGCCACAGATACGCAGTATTTT
CSAREEELAATDTQYF
>few|TRBV7-9|TRBJ1-2|TRBD1
TGTGCCAGCAGCGACAGGGGGGTGTATGGCTACACCTTC
CASSDRGVYGYTF
>few|TRBV6-5|TRBJ2-2|NA
TGTGCCAGCAATTTGGGGGGGCAAGTGACCGGGGAGCTGTTTTTT
CASNLGGQVTGELFF
>NA|TRBV7-2|TRBJ1-1|NA
TGTGCCAGCAGCTTACTCCCGGGGAACACTGAAGCTTTCTTT
CASSLLPGNTEAFF
>many|TRBV12-3/TRBV12-4|TRBJ1-6|TRBD1
TGTGCCAGCAGTTCACCGGGACAGGGGATATCACCCCTCCACTTT
CASSSPGQGISPLHF
>few|TRBV2|TRBJ1-1|NA
TGTGCCAGCAGTGTTCCCGGGGAGAACACTGAAGCTTTCTTT
CASSVPGENTEAFF
>few|TRBV24-1|TRBJ2-1|TRBD2
TGTGCCACCAGTGACCCTAGCGGGAGGGCCCCTTCCTACAATGAGCAGTTCTTC
CATSDPSGRAPSYNEQFF